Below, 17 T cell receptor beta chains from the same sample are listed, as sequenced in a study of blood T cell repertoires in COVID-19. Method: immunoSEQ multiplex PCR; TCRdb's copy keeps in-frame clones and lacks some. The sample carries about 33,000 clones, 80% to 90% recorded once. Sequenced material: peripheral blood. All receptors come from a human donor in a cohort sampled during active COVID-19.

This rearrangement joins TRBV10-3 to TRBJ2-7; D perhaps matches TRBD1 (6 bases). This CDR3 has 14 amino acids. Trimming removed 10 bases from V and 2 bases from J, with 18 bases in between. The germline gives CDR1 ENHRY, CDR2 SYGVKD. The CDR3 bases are TGTGCCACCGGAGCGGACAGATGGGCCTACGAGCAGTACTTC. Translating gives CATGADRWAYEQYF.

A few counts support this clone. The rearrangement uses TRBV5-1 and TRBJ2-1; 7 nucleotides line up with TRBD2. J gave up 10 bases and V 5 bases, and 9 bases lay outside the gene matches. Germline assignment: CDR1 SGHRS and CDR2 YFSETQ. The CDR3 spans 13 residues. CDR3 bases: TGCGCCAGCAGAGGCGGGAGATTCGGGGAGCAGTTCTTC. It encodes CASRGGRFGEQFF.

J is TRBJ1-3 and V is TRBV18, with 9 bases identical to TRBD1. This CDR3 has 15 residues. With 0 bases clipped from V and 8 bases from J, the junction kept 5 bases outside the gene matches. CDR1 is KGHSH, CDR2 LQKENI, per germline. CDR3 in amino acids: CASSPPDRGRDTIYF. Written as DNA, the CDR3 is TGTGCCAGCTCACCACCGGACAGGGGACGAGACACCATATATTTT.

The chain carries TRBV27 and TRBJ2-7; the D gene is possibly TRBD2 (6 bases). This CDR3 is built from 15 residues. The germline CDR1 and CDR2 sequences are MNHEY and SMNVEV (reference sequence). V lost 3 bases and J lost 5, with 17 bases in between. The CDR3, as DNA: TGTGCCAGCAGTTTCGGGGGTGGCGGGATCGACGAGCAGTACTTC. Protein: CASSFGGGGIDEQYF.

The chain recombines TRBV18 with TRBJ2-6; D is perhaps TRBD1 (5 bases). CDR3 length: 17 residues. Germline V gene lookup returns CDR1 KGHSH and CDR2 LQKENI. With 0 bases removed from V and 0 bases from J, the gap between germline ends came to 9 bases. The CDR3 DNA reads TGTGCCAGCTCACCACCTAGCCAGGGCTCTGGGGCCAACGTCCTGACTTTC. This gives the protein CASSPPSQGSGANVLTF.

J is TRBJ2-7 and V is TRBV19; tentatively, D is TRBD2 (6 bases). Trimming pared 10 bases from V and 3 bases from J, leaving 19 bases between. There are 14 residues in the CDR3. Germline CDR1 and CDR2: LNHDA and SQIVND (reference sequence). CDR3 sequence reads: CATKRGGNFYEQYF. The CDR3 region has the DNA TGTGCCACTAAACGTGGAGGGAACTTCTACGAGCAGTACTTC.

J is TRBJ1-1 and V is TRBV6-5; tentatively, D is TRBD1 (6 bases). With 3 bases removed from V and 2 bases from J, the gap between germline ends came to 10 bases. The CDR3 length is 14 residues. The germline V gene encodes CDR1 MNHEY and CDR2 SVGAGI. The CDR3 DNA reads TGTGCCAGCAGTTATTCAGGGGTCAACACTGAAGCTTTCTTT. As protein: CASSYSGVNTEAFF.

The CDR3 DNA reads as TGTGCCAGCAGCCCCTCGGGAACCTACGAGCAGTACTTC. Amino acid sequence: CASSPSGTYEQYF. The V call is TRBV6-2 or TRBV6-3, the J call TRBJ2-7; a weak D match, TRBD2 (5 bases). The CDR3 has 13 amino acids. The V gene's germline CDR1 is MNHEY and CDR2 SVGEGT. V was cut by 6 bases and J by 2 bases, with 11 bases left in between.

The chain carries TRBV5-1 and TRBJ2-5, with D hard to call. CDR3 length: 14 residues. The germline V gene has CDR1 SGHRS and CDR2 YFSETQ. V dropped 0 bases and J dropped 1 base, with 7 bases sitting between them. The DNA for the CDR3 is TGCGCCAGCAGCTTGGGATTCAGCCAAGAGACCCAGTACTTC. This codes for CASSLGFSQETQYF.

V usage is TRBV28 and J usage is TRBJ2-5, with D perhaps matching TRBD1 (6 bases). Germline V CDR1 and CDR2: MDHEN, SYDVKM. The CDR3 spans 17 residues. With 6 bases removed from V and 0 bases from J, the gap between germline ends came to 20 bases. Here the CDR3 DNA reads TGTGCCAGCAGCCCCTCCCCCGGGACACTGTACCAAGAGACCCAGTACTTC. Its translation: CASSPSPGTLYQETQYF.

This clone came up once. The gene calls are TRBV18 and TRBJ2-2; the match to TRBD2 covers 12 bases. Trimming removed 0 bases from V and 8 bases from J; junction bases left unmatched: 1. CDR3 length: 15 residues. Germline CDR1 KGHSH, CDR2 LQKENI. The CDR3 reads CASSPPLAGGGELFF. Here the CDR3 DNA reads TGTGCCAGCTCACCACCACTAGCGGGAGGAGGGGAGCTGTTTTTT.

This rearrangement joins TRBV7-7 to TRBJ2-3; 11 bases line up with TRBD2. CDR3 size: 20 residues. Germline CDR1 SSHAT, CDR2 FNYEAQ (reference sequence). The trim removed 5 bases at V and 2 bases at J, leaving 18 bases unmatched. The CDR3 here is CASSGMGLAEDLQATDTQYF. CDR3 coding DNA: TGTGCCAGCAGCGGAATGGGACTAGCGGAGGACCTTCAAGCCACAGATACGCAGTATTTT.

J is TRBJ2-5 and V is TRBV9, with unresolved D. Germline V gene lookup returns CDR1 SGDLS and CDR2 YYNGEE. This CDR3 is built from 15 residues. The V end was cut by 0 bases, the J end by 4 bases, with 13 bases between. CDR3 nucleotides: TGTGCCAGCAGCGTAGGAGGCTCCAGCGCAGAGACCCAGTACTTC. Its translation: CASSVGGSSAETQYF.

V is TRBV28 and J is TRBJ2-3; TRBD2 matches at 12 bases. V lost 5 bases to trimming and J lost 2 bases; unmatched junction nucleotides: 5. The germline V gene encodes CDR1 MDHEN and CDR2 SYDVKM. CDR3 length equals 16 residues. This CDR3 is CASSGTSGQITDTQYF. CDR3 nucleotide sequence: TGTGCCAGCAGTGGGACTAGCGGGCAGATCACAGATACGCAGTATTTT.

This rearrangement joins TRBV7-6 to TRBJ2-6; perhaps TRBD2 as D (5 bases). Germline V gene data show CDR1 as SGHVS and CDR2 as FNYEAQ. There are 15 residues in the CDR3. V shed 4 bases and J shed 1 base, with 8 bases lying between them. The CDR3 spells CASSYQRSGANVLTF. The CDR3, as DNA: TGTGCCAGCAGCTACCAGCGGTCTGGGGCCAACGTCCTGACTTTC.

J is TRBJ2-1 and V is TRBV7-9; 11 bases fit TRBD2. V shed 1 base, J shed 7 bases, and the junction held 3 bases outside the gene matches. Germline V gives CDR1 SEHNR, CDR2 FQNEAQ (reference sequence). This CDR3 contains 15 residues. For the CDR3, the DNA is TGTGCCAGCAGCTTAGTAGCGGGGGGGCGGAATGAGCAGTTCTTC. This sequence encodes CASSLVAGGRNEQFF.

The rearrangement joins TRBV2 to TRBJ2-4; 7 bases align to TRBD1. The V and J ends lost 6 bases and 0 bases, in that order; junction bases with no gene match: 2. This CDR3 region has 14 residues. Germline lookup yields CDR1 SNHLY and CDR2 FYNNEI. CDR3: CASRYRGAKNIQYF. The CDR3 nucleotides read TGTGCCAGCAGGTACAGGGGAGCCAAAAACATTCAGTACTTC.